This is a list of T cell receptor beta chains from one sample in a study of T-cell reconstitution after alpha-beta-depleted transplantation in children. TCRdb re-called the PCR reads through MiXCR, storing one row per CDR3 protein. The sample includes roughly 590,000 distinct CDR3 sequences, 16% of them seen just once. This specimen consisted of PBMCs from the stem cell graft donor, obtained from the stem cell graft. Every receptor here comes from a human donor who donated a stem cell graft to a child with acute myeloid leukemia. CDR3s include the opening cysteine and the closing phenylalanine or tryptophan. A D gene is named only where the DNA matches it firmly. Some rows mark clone size as missing; the rest say once, few, many or name a class of expanded clone.

few	TRBJ1-5	-	TRBV15	CATSRAGNSNQPQHF	TGTGCCACCAGCAGGGCAGGAAATAGCAATCAGCCCCAGCATTTT
-	TRBJ1-1	-	TRBV12-3/TRBV12-4	CASSSNLENTEAFF	TGTGCCAGCAGTTCTAATCTAGAGAACACTGAAGCTTTCTTT
-	TRBJ2-7	TRBD1	TRBV6-2/TRBV6-3	CASSPGTGVTYEQYF	TGTGCCAGCAGCCCCGGGACAGGGGTCACCTACGAGCAGTACTTC
few	TRBJ2-5	-	TRBV29-1	CSVEGGTVQETQYF	TGCAGCGTTGAAGGGGGGACGGTCCAAGAGACCCAGTACTTC
few	TRBJ1-6	-	TRBV20-1	CSARFSRGYNSPLHF	TGCAGTGCTAGGTTTTCGAGGGGATATAATTCACCCCTCCACTTT
few	TRBJ2-1	-	TRBV7-2	CASSSVGSSYNEQFF	TGTGCCAGCAGCTCCGTGGGGAGCTCCTACAATGAGCAGTTCTTC
many	TRBJ2-7	-	TRBV6-1	CASSTVTDSFYEQYF	TGTGCCAGCAGTACCGTGACCGACTCATTCTACGAGCAGTACTTC
many	TRBJ2-7	-	TRBV7-9	CASSSGMGQVPYEQYF	TGTGCCAGCAGCTCGGGTATGGGGCAGGTCCCCTACGAGCAGTACTTC
many	TRBJ2-1	-	TRBV29-1	CSVGNLALSYNEQFF	TGCAGCGTCGGAAACCTAGCTCTCTCCTACAATGAGCAGTTCTTC
few	TRBJ1-1	-	TRBV7-3	CASSPGGEVNTEAFF	TGTGCCAGCAGCCCCGGGGGAGAGGTGAACACTGAAGCTTTCTTT
many	TRBJ2-7	-	TRBV20-1	CSARDQQATYEQYF	TGCAGTGCTAGAGATCAGCAAGCGACCTACGAGCAGTACTTC
-	TRBJ1-6	TRBD1	TRBV20-1	CSVRWAGGPYNSPLHF	TGCAGTGTTCGTTGGGCAGGGGGACCCTATAATTCACCCCTCCACTTT
-	TRBJ2-3	-	TRBV2	CASSTGYTDTQYF	TGTGCCAGCTCGACAGGCTACACAGATACGCAGTATTTT
many	TRBJ1-6	-	TRBV7-2	CASSSGQPNSPLHF	TGTGCCAGCAGCTCCGGACAGCCGAATTCACCCCTCCACTTT
-	TRBJ2-3	-	TRBV10-3	CAISGNTDTQYF	TGTGCCATCAGTGGCAACACAGATACGCAGTATTTT
-	TRBJ2-2	-	TRBV27	CASSLVRGATGELFF	TGTGCCAGCAGTCTCGTACGGGGAGCCACCGGGGAGCTGTTTTTT
-	TRBJ1-1	-	TRBV5-1	CASRIGQLAHQNTEAFF	TGCGCCAGCAGGATCGGGCAATTGGCACACCAGAACACTGAAGCTTTCTTT
many	TRBJ1-1	-	TRBV29-1	CSVLVPTAEAFF	TGCAGCGTACTAGTCCCCACCGCTGAAGCTTTCTTT
few	TRBJ1-2	TRBD1	TRBV20-1	CSARGRQGANYGYTF	TGCAGTGCTAGAGGCCGACAGGGGGCAAACTATGGCTACACCTTC
many	TRBJ2-5	-	TRBV20-1	CSATAQETQYF	TGCAGTGCGACAGCTCAAGAGACCCAGTACTTC
-	TRBJ2-1	-	TRBV12-3/TRBV12-4	CASRGEGLEQFF	TGTGCCAGCAGAGGGGAAGGGCTTGAGCAGTTCTTC
few	TRBJ1-1	-	TRBV6-1	CASSEALGSGNGGAFF	TGTGCCAGCAGTGAAGCCCTCGGGTCAGGGAACGGTGGAGCTTTCTTT
few	TRBJ1-5	TRBD1	TRBV20-1	CSGQAGYSNQPQHF	TGCAGCGGACAGGCTGGGTATAGCAATCAGCCCCAGCATTTT
-	TRBJ2-7	-	TRBV5-1	CASSRGVAGWGYEQYF	TGCGCCAGCAGCAGGGGGGTCGCAGGATGGGGCTACGAGCAGTACTTC
few	TRBJ1-5	-	TRBV18	CASSSSSWGGNQPQHF	TGTGCCAGCTCCTCTAGCAGCTGGGGAGGCAATCAGCCCCAGCATTTT
many	TRBJ2-7	-	TRBV20-1	CSASGDLGYEQYF	TGCAGTGCTTCAGGCGACCTAGGCTACGAGCAGTACTTC
-	TRBJ2-1	TRBD2	TRBV7-3	CASSLGLAGADEQFF	TGTGCCAGCAGCTTGGGACTAGCGGGGGCAGATGAGCAGTTCTTC
many	TRBJ2-1	-	TRBV5-5	CASSPDHEQFF	TGTGCCAGCAGCCCTGACCATGAGCAGTTCTTC
few	TRBJ2-2	TRBD2	TRBV20-1	CSARDPGLAGYTGELFF	TGCAGTGCTAGAGATCCGGGACTAGCGGGGTACACCGGGGAGCTGTTTTTT
-	TRBJ2-1	-	TRBV13	CASCLALNRGRFNEQFF	TGTGCCAGCTGCTTAGCTTTAAATAGGGGAAGATTCAATGAGCAGTTCTTC
-	TRBJ2-3	-	TRBV7-8	CASSWGADTDTQYF	TGTGCCAGCAGCTGGGGGGCGGACACAGATACGCAGTATTTT
many	TRBJ1-5	TRBD1	TRBV12-3/TRBV12-4	CASSLTRGPGQPQHF	TGTGCCAGCAGTTTAACCAGGGGGCCAGGTCAGCCCCAGCATTTT
-	TRBJ2-5	-	TRBV5-1	CASSLRTDKETQYF	TGCGCCAGCAGCTTGAGGACGGACAAAGAGACCCAGTACTTC
many	TRBJ2-3	TRBD2	TRBV10-3	CAISIGGATDTQYF	TGTGCCATCTCAATCGGGGGGGCCACAGATACGCAGTATTTT
few	TRBJ1-2	-	TRBV7-9	CASSLLGPSF	TGTGCCAGCAGCTTACTCGGCCCCTCATTC
-	TRBJ2-5	TRBD2	TRBV4-1	CASSQRGLAGVSFQETQYF	TGCGCCAGCAGCCAACGGGGACTAGCGGGGGTCAGTTTTCAAGAGACCCAGTACTTC
-	TRBJ2-7	TRBD2	TRBV11-3	CASSLDSGGLDEQYF	TGTGCCAGCAGCTTAGACTCGGGGGGGCTTGACGAGCAGTACTTC
many	TRBJ1-1	-	TRBV20-1	CSASSPRGPNTEAFF	TGCAGTGCCTCCTCCCCCAGGGGACCGAACACTGAAGCTTTCTTT
once	TRBJ2-3	-	TRBV7-9	CASRPLAADTQYF	TGTGCCAGCAGGCCGTTAGCGGCCGATACGCAGTATTTT
many	TRBJ1-1	-	TRBV4-3	CASSLYMGNTEAFF	TGCGCCAGCAGCCTCTACATGGGGAACACTGAAGCTTTCTTT
many	TRBJ1-1	-	TRBV29-1	CSVEESGTTEAFF	TGCAGCGTTGAAGAATCTGGGACCACTGAAGCTTTCTTT
many	TRBJ2-3	TRBD1	TRBV20-1	CSASLVRGTDTQYF	TGCAGTGCTAGTTTAGTCAGGGGGACAGATACGCAGTATTTT
-	TRBJ1-3	-	TRBV2	CASREGHTIYF	TGTGCCAGCAGGGAGGGACACACCATATATTTT
few	TRBJ2-2	-	TRBV12-3/TRBV12-4	CASSFRGQGFGELFF	TGTGCCAGCAGTTTCCGCGGGCAGGGCTTCGGGGAGCTGTTTTTT
-	TRBJ1-2	-	TRBV18	CASSLNRENYGYTF	TGTGCCAGCTCACTGAACAGGGAGAACTATGGCTACACCTTC
many	TRBJ1-2	-	TRBV27	CASSLSNRAGYTF	TGTGCCAGCAGTTTATCAAACAGGGCTGGCTACACCTTC
many	TRBJ1-5	-	TRBV6-2/TRBV6-3	CASSYSKNHFRYSNQPQHF	TGTGCCAGCAGTTACTCGAAGAATCACTTCCGATATAGCAATCAGCCCCAGCATTTT
-	TRBJ1-5	TRBD1	TRBV20-1	CSAAGQIRSSNQPQHF	TGCAGTGCCGCGGGACAGATACGGTCGAGCAATCAGCCCCAGCATTTT